This is a list of T cell receptor beta chains from one sample in a study of cytomegalovirus exposure and HLA in healthy donors. The data were produced by immunoSEQ multiplex PCR, yet TCRdb's version contains in-frame clones alone and is incomplete. The data contain 180,000 or so clones, 75% to 80% of them singletons. The specimen sequenced was PBMCs. These receptors were collected from a female donor in good health and CMV-seronegative. Each CDR3 is given without its conserved first and last residue.

TRBJ2-1 TRBV28 ASTSGRENEQF
TRBJ2-3 TRBV27 ASSLSGSLGDTQY
TRBJ1-1 TRBV19 ASSPGPGGTEAF
TRBJ2-1 TRBV4-2 ASSQDELGGNEQF
TRBJ2-7 TRBV7-6 ASSSIHLAGGLYEQY
TRBJ1-6 TRBV27 ASSLGGNSPLH
TRBJ2-2 TRBV10-3 AIRATGSGELF
TRBJ2-3 TRBV6-4 ASSEGASTDTQY
TRBJ1-4 TRBV15 ATSNHRGGEKLF
TRBJ2-7 TRBV7-3 ASSPGESSDEQY
TRBJ2-7 TRBV27 ASSFQGTYEQY
TRBJ1-2 TRBV5-5 ASSFQVSVGGGT
TRBJ2-2 TRBV7-2 ASSPAAGLNTGELF
TRBJ2-1 TRBV20-1 SAASGGEQF
TRBJ2-1 TRBV5-1 ASSLPVAGGPREQF
TRBJ1-2 TRBV5-1 ASSPLGSGDNYGYT
TRBJ2-7 TRBV2 ASSKRPGSYEQY